This T cell receptor (beta chain) was captured in a study of blood T cell repertoires in COVID-19 (dated by TCRdb to the early 2020s). For the wider study: Collaborator samples came from the United States, Italy and Spain and covered acute and convalescent phases of COVID-19. The material from the prospective study consisted of cDNA or gDNA derived from T cells, B-cell-depleted T cells, or PBMCs. The dataset comprised deeply sampled blood TCRbeta repertoires from subjects exposed to, actively infected with, or recovered from COVID-19. The repertoires were made available in a free public database intended to serve as a resource for research on the immune response to SARS-CoV-2. HLA class I and class II types, where available, came from metadata supplied by the sample provider rather than from assay-based typing. Sample metadata almost always included a de-identified subject ID, COVID-19 status, age in years and sex. Samples came from the ongoing ImmuneRACE study (first 160 participants) plus 1,254 subjects from 6 global collaborators. Study-wide conclusions, independent of this receptor: The amount of clinical and demographic metadata varied by source and participant and was provided uncurated.

Each collaborating institution followed its own protocols to collect whole blood in K2EDTA tubes. For TCRbeta analysis, collaborators shipped samples as frozen whole blood, isolated PBMCs, or DNA extracted from either of those sample types. In regard to this clone: Its antigen has not been determined. The input lacks base qualities; no much larger clone sits a single base away.

TCRbeta CDR3 regions were amplified from genomic DNA using the immunoSEQ Assay, a bias-controlled multiplex PCR. Per the original workflow: Nucleated cell counts per sample were estimated from amplification of reference gene primers within the assay. To quantify the absolute abundance of each unique TCRbeta CDR3 rearrangement, sequence reads were collapsed and filtered. For each sample, productive Simpson clonality was calculated as the square root of Simpson's diversity index over productive rearrangements. In its TCRdb copy, this immuneACCESS table keeps in-frame sequences only and misses some clones. Where compared with another copy, unresolved V genes explain less than half of these, and the others have no known cause. V, J and clone size reflect that table, while D and trimming were determined from the DNA. The sample data list roughly 71,000 clones, and approximately 85% of these were observed just once. The ten biggest clones cover less than 30% of the sample.

V lost 5 bases and J lost 0 bases, and the count of bases not matched to a germline gene is 13. Via the germline V gene (reference sequence), CDR1 is PRHDT and CDR2 FYEKMQ. The CDR3 runs 18 amino acids, cysteine and phenylalanine included. The DNA shown is the 54-base CDR3, in frame from base 1. Sequences were obtained from peripheral blood. The origin of this receptor is a middle-aged man with acute or convalescent COVID-19. The V gene is TRBV13 and the J gene is TRBJ1-1; 9 nucleotides in the junction match TRBD1. CDR3 region: CASSPPGQGWFVNTEAFF. The nucleotide sequence is TGTGCCAGCAGCCCCCCAGGACAGGGGTGGTTTGTGAACACTGAAGCTTTCTTT.